This TCR beta chain was recovered during a study of Graves' ophthalmopathy and Graves' hyperthyroidism. This clonotype has a handful of counts. Antigen: not known. Findings of the study overall: The authors also found most expanded thyroid clonotypes above 0.001 frequency in blood.

A diagnosis was made from clinical symptoms together with serum thyroxine, TRAb, thyroid ultrasound and orbital computed tomography. TCR beta CDR3 amplification used RNA transcripts. The workflow started with a first-round RT-PCR run with HTBI primers and then moved on to a second-round multiplex PCR. TCRdb redid the calling of the multiplex PCR reads with MiXCR, one entry per CDR3 protein. The top ten clones hold roughly 6% of a sample with about 160,000 distinct CDR3 sequences, about 40% of them seen once. This TCR was sampled from a middle-aged woman with Graves' ophthalmopathy. Sequencing was performed on peripheral blood.

CDR3 in DNA: TGTGCCACCAGTGTGGGCAGCGAAGCTTTCTTT. It is translated as CATSVGSEAFF. The chain is built from TRBV24-1 and TRBJ1-1; unclear D gene. This CDR3 contains 11 residues. Germline V gives CDR1 KGHDR, CDR2 SFDVKD. V was cut by 5 bases and J by 8 bases, with 8 bases left in between.